These 20 T cell receptor beta chains share one sample of origin, sequenced in a study of molecular identifiers for immune sequencing clone quantification. TCRdb independently ran MiXCR on the PCR reads; one entry per CDR3 protein. The sample has just under 650,000 distinct CDR3 sequences, 15% to 20% seen once. The sample taken for sequencing was naive CD8+ T cells from blood, with Jurkat cell RNA spiked in. Subset described: FACS-sorted CD8+CD4-CCR7+CD45RA+ naive T cells. These receptors were collected from a human donor in good health. Some libraries in this study had Jurkat cell RNA spiked in.

This clonotype was observed many times. DNA of the CDR3: TGTGCCTGTGGACAGGGGATTTTCGCTGAAGCTTTCTTT. Translated, it gives CACGQGIFAEAFF. V is TRBV27 and J is TRBJ1-1; 9 nucleotides line up with TRBD1. Germline values: CDR1 MNHEY, CDR2 SMNVEV (reference sequence). This CDR3 has 13 residues. The J segment lost 6 bases and the V segment lost 11 bases, leaving 10 bases of the junction unmatched.

This clonotype has ten or more counts. The gene calls are TRBV4-3 and TRBJ2-7, with a possible D match to TRBD1 (6 bases). With 1 base removed from V and 7 bases from J, the gap between germline ends came to 14 bases. This CDR3 has 14 residues. Germline values: CDR1 LGHNA, CDR2 YSLEER. The CDR3 spells CASSQGTGYREQYF. In DNA form, the CDR3 reads TGCGCCAGCAGCCAAGGTACAGGGTATCGGGAGCAGTACTTC.

Only a few counts were recorded for this clonotype. The rearrangement joins TRBV12-3 or TRBV12-4 to TRBJ2-1; no definite D call. The CDR3 has 16 amino acids. The V gene lost 6 bases and the J gene lost 3 bases, with 18 bases spanning the gap. The CDR3 DNA reads as TGTGCCAGCAGCCCCTACGCTCCCCACAACTACAATGAGCAGTTCTTC. It specifies CASSPYAPHNYNEQFF.

This clonotype occurred many times. V usage is TRBV29-1 and J usage is TRBJ2-7; 7 positions agree with TRBD1. The V segment lost 8 bases and the J segment 3 bases; nucleotides outside the gene matches: 13. The CDR3 runs to 14 residues. Germline V gives CDR1 SQVTM, CDR2 ANQGSEA. Written as DNA, the CDR3 is TGCAGCTTTACCAAAGGGGGCCGGAGCTACGAGCAGTACTTC. Its translation: CSFTKGGRSYEQYF.

As to this clonotype: One end of the junction is discordant with germline, which a read error may explain. The chain is built from TRBV5-3 and TRBJ2-7, with 8 bases identical to TRBD1. TRBV5-3 is designated an ORF whose function remains uncertain. This CDR3 contains 13 residues. The CDR3 region is CASSPDRVSERYF. Written as DNA, the CDR3 is TGTGCCAGCAGTCCGGACAGGGTCAGCGAGCGGTACTTC.

On this clonotype: The junction departs from germline at one end; a sequencing error may be responsible. The chain joins TRBV4-1 to TRBJ2-1; 7 positions match TRBD2. Germline CDR1 and CDR2: MGHRA and YSYEKL. This CDR3 region has 15 residues. The DNA of the CDR3 is TGTGCCAGCAGCCAGCTTAGCGGGTCCCTCAATGAGCAGTTCTTC. It translates to CASSQLSGSLNEQFF.

A remark on this clonotype: A much larger clone lies one base from this, so it may be a read error. CDR3 coding DNA: TGTGCCAGCAGCCAAGAGGGACCTCTCGTTCTCACAGATACGCAGTGTTTT. Its protein is CASSQEGPLVLTDTQCF. V usage is TRBV14 and J usage is TRBJ2-3; D might be TRBD1 or TRBD2, each matching 5 bases. The CDR3 loop spans 17 amino acids. Germline CDR1 and CDR2: SGHDN and FVKESK.

This clonotype was found once. The chain uses TRBV4-3 and TRBJ2-7; D possibly corresponds to TRBD2 (6 bases). Per the germline V gene, CDR1 is LGHNA and CDR2 is YSLEER. This CDR3 spans 16 amino acids. V lost 0 bases and J lost 2, with 14 bases in between. CDR3 bases: TGCGCCAGCAGCCAAGACAGGTGGGAGGCCACCTACGAGCAGTACTTC. Its protein is CASSQDRWEATYEQYF.

The chain uses TRBV30 and TRBJ2-1, with D possibly TRBD1 on 6 matching bases. The length of the CDR3 is 12 residues. Trimming left V 3 bases short and J 10 bases short, with 13 bases between. Germline CDR1 and CDR2: GTSNPN and SVGIG (reference sequence). The CDR3 is CAWRTGSVEQFF. CDR3 coding DNA: TGTGCCTGGAGAACAGGGTCAGTAGAGCAGTTCTTC.

This clonotype was picked up many times. The rearrangement links TRBV29-1 to TRBJ2-5; D may correspond to TRBD1 or TRBD2 (7 bases each). The CDR3 spans 15 residues. Germline-derived CDR1 and CDR2 are SQVTM and ANQGSEA. Trimming pared 4 bases from V and 4 bases from J, leaving 19 bases between. CDR3 loop: CSVAVGAGGGETQYF. CDR3 sequence (DNA): TGCAGCGTTGCCGTCGGGGCAGGGGGGGGAGAGACCCAGTACTTC.

A note on this clonotype: Given a much more abundant clone one base away, this may be a read error. The rearrangement uses TRBV20-1 and TRBJ1-1; tentative D call: TRBD1 (5 bases). The CDR3 runs 12 residues. The germline gives CDR1 DFQATT, CDR2 SNEGSKA (reference sequence). Trimming removed 4 bases at V and 6 bases at J, with 12 bases between. CDR3: CSAMGTAAEAFF. CDR3 DNA: TGCAGTGCTATGGGGACCGCGGCTGAAGCTTTCTTT.

A note on this clonotype: A much larger clone differs by one base, so this may be a read error. This chain uses TRBV4-1 with TRBJ1-4; TRBD1 is a possible D gene (5 bases). Germline loops: CDR1 MGHRA, CDR2 YSYEKL. Between the trimmed V and J ends, which lost 1 base and 7 bases, there was a span of 10 bases. The CDR3 totals 14 residues. The CDR3 DNA follows: TGCGCCAGCAGCCAAGGACAGTGGAGTGAAAAACTGTTTTTT. Amino acid sequence: CASSQGQWSEKLFF.

The V call is TRBV30, the J call TRBJ2-5; tentatively, D is TRBD2 (5 bases). Trimming removed 4 bases at V and 7 bases at J, with 19 bases between. Germline CDR1 is GTSNPN and CDR2 is SVGIG (reference sequence). The CDR3 contains 14 residues. CDR3 DNA: TGTGCCTGGACCCCCTCGGACTTGGCTGGGACCCAGTACTTC. Translation gives CAWTPSDLAGTQYF.

In regard to this clonotype: This may be a read error, as it is one base from a much larger clone. This sequence joins TRBV11-2 and TRBJ1-3, with no clear D. Germline V gene sequence: CDR1 SGHAT, CDR2 FQNNGV. Trimming shortened V by 5 bases and J by 2 bases, and 19 bases separated the two germline ends. CDR3 length equals 17 residues. The CDR3 loop reads CASSHLTRRNPGNTIYF. CDR3 in DNA: TGTGCCAGCAGCCATCTAACCAGACGGAACCCTGGAAACACCATATATTTT.

As for this clonotype: This may be a read error: a much more frequent sequence differs by one nucleotide. Given the absence of the conserved phenylalanine or tryptophan at the CDR3 end, a read error is likely. V usage is TRBV4-1 and J usage is TRBJ2-2, with D unclear. The germline V gene has CDR1 MGHRA and CDR2 YSYEKL. The CDR3 is 14 amino acids. V was trimmed by 1 base and J by 1 base, leaving 4 bases between them. CDR3 sequence: CASSQVLNTGELFV. CDR3 coding DNA: TGCGCCAGCAGCCAAGTTCTGAACACCGGGGAGCTGTTTGTT.

This clonotype was observed many times. V is TRBV28 and J is TRBJ1-2, with D unclear. V was clipped by 2 bases and J by 4 bases, with 11 bases between them. CDR1 MDHEN and CDR2 SYDVKM come from the germline V gene. The CDR3 runs to 14 residues. The CDR3 sequence: CASSLEVGSYGYTF. DNA of the CDR3: TGTGCCAGCAGTTTAGAAGTAGGGAGCTATGGCTACACCTTC.

In this sample, this clonotype turned up many times. The chain employs TRBV29-1 and TRBJ2-3; 11 positions match TRBD2. Trimming took 6 bases from V and 2 from J; bases not matched to a gene: 16. Germline V CDR1 and CDR2: SQVTM, ANQGSEA. The CDR3 contains 18 residues. Here the CDR3 reads CSVDRNPLAGGTTDTQYF. DNA for the CDR3: TGCAGCGTCGATCGAAACCCCCTAGCGGGGGGAACCACAGATACGCAGTATTTT.

The gene calls are TRBV28 and TRBJ1-1; no clear D gene. Trimming left V 6 bases short and J 2 bases short, with 19 bases between. Germline V CDR1 and CDR2: MDHEN, SYDVKM. The CDR3 runs 16 residues. The CDR3 bases are TGTGCCAGCAGCGAAAGTAAGGGTTACACAAACACTGAAGCTTTCTTT. Amino acids: CASSESKGYTNTEAFF.

This clonotype has more than one count but fewer than ten. V usage is TRBV10-3 and J usage is TRBJ1-1; 8 nucleotides line up with TRBD1. Germline CDR1 and CDR2: ENHRY and SYGVKD. With 9 bases clipped from V and 0 bases from J, the junction kept 6 bases outside the gene matches. The CDR3 sequence is 14 residues long. The CDR3 is CAIRTGLMNTEAFF. The CDR3 nucleotides are TGTGCCATACGGACAGGGCTGATGAACACTGAAGCTTTCTTT.

Many counts were recorded for this clonotype. The chain is built from TRBV4-2 and TRBJ2-3, with unresolved D. The CDR3 is 15 residues long. CDR1 is LGHNA, CDR2 YNFKEQ, per germline. V shed 4 bases and J shed 4 bases, with 15 bases lying between them. CDR3 amino acids: CASSLRVGSPDTQYF. CDR3 nucleotides: TGTGCCAGCAGCCTCCGGGTCGGCTCCCCAGATACGCAGTATTTT.